Detailed here is one T cell receptor (beta chain). Other nucleotide sequences in the sample specify the same CDR3. Assay: immunoSEQ multiplex PCR; the TCRdb copy retains only in-frame clones and omits some. The data contain around 77,000 clones, roughly four fifths of them singletons. This CDR3 spans 14 amino acids. The germline gives CDR1 SGHVS, CDR2 FQNEAQ. V lost 1 base and J lost 7, with 11 bases in between. These data come from a study of radiotherapy plus CTLA-4 blockade in lung cancer. Here the sequenced sample was peripheral blood, taken from a patient treated with radiotherapy plus ipilimumab. This TCR was recovered from a human donor with non-small cell lung cancer whose response to radiotherapy plus ipilimumab could not be evaluated. The genes are TRBV7-8 and TRBJ1-5, with D unclear. DNA for the CDR3: TGTGCCAGCAGCTTAGGGGGAGGGTACCAGCCCCAGCATTTT. The encoded protein is CASSLGGGYQPQHF.